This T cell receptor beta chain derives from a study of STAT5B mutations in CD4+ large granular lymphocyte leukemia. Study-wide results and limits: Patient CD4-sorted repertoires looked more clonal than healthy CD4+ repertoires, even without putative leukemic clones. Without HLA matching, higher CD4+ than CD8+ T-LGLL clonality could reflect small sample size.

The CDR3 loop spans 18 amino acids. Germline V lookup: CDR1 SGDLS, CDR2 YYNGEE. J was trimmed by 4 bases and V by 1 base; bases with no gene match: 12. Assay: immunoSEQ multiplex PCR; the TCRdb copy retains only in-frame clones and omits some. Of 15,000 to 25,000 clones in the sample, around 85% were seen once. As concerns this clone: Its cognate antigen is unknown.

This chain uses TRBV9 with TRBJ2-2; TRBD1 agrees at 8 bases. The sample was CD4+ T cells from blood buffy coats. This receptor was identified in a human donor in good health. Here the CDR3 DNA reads TGTGCCAGCAGCGTACTCCCTGGACAGGGCAGTGGCACCGGGGAGCTGTTTTTT. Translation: CASSVLPGQGSGTGELFF.